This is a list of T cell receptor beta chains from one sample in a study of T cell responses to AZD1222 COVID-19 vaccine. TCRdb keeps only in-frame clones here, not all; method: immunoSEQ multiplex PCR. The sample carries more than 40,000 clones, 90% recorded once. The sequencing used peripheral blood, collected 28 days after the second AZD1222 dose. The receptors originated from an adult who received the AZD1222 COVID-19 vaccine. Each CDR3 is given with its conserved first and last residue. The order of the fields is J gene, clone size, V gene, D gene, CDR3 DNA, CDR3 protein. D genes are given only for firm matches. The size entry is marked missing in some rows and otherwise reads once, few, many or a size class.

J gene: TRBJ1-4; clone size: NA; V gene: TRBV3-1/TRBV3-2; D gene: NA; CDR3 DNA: TGTGCCAGCAGCCTCGACAGAAATAATGAAAAACTGTTTTTT; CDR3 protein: CASSLDRNNEKLFF
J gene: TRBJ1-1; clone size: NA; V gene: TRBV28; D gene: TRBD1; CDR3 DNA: TGTGCCAGCAGTTTACGGAGGACAGGGAACACTGAAGCTTTCTTT; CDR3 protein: CASSLRRTGNTEAFF
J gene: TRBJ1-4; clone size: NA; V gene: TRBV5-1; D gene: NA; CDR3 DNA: TGCGCCAGCAGCTCAAGTGCAACTAATGAAAAACTGTTTTTT; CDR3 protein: CASSSSATNEKLFF
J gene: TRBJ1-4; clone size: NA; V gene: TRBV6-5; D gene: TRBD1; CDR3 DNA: TGTGCCAGCAGGGGGGACAGCGTGAGGGAAAAACTGTTTTTT; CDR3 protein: CASRGDSVREKLFF
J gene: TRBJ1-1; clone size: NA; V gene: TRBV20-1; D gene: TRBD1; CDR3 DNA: TGCGGAGCCGGCGACAGGGCTGAAGCTTTCTTT; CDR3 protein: CGAGDRAEAFF
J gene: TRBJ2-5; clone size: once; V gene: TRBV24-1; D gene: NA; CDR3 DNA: TGTGCCACCAGTGACGGGGGTCGGGAGACCCAGTACTTC; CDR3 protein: CATSDGGRETQYF
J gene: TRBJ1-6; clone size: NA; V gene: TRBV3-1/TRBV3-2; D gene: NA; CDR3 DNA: TGTGCCAGCAGCCAGCCTCCAACAGGGATCAGTAATTCACCCCTCCACTTT; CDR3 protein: CASSQPPTGISNSPLHF
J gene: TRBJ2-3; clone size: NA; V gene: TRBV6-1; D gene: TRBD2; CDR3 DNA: TGTGCCAGCAGTGAAGGGACTAGCGGGGCCCGGTTTAGCACAGATACGCAGTATTTT; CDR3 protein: CASSEGTSGARFSTDTQYF
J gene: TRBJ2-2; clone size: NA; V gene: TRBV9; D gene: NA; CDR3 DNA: TGTGCCAGCAGCCCTGTAGCCAGATCCGACACCGGGGAGCTGTTTTTT; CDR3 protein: CASSPVARSDTGELFF
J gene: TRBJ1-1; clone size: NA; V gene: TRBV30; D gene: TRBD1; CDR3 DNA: TGTGCCTGGAGCTCGGGACAGGGGGCTTGGACTAACACTGAAGCTTTCTTT; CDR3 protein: CAWSSGQGAWTNTEAFF
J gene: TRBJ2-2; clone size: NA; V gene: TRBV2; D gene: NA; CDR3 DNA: TGTGCCAGCAGTATAGCCGGGGAGCTGTTTTTT; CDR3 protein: CASSIAGELFF
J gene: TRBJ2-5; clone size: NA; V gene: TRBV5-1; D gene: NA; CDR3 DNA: TGCGCCAGCAGCTTGGGGCCCCCAGGAGAGACCCAGTACTTC; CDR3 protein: CASSLGPPGETQYF
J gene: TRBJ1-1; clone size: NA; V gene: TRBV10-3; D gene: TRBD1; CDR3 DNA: TGTGCCATCAGGGGGCAGGGGGAAACTGAAGCTTTCTTT; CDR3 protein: CAIRGQGETEAFF
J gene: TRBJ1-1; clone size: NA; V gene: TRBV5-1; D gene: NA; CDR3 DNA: TGCGCCAGCAGCTTGGTAAACAGGGCTGGGACTGAAGCTTTCTTT; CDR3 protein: CASSLVNRAGTEAFF
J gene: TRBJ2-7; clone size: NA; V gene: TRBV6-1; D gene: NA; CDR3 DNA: TGTGCCAGCAGTGAAGCCGGGGGATGGCAGTACTTC; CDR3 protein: CASSEAGGWQYF
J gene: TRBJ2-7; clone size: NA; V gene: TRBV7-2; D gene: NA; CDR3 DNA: TGTGCCAGCAGCTCCCAGACCGGACAGCTCCCCTACGAGCAGTACTTC; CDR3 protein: CASSSQTGQLPYEQYF
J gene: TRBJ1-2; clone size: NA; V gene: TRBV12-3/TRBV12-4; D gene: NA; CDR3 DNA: TGTGCCAGCAGTGGACCGACGGGCTATGGCTACACCTTC; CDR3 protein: CASSGPTGYGYTF
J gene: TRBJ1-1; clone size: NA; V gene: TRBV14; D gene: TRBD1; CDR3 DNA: TGTGCCAGCAGCCATCTGGTCAGGGGGACTGAAGCTTTCTTT; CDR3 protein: CASSHLVRGTEAFF
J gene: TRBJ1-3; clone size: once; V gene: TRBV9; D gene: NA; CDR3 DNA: TGTGCCAGCAGCGTAGGTACGGAGTTCTCTGGAAACACCATATATTTT; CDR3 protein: CASSVGTEFSGNTIYF
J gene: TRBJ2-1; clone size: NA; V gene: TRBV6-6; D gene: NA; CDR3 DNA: TGTGCCAGCATCAGGGATGAGCAGTTCTTC; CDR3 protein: CASIRDEQFF
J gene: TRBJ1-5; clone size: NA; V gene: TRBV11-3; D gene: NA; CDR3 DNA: TGTGCCAGCAGCTTAGAGACGGGGGGGCATGGCCAGCATTTT; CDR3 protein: CASSLETGGHGQHF
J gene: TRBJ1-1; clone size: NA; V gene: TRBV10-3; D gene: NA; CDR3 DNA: TGTGCCATCAGTGACAGAAAGAACACTGAAGCTTTCTTT; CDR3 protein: CAISDRKNTEAFF
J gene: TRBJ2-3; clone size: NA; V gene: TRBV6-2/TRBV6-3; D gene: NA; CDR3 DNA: TGTGCCAGCAGTTACTCGAGCGGCAGGGCTACAGATACGCAGTATTTT; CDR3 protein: CASSYSSGRATDTQYF
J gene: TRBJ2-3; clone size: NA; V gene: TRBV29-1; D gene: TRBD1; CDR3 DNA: TGCAGCACGGGACAGGGGGCGGGGGATACGCAGTATTTT; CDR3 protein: CSTGQGAGDTQYF
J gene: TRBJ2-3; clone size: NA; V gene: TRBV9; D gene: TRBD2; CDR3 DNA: TGTGCCAGCAGCGTAGTGGCTAGCGGTAGGACAGATACGCAGTATTTT; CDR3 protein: CASSVVASGRTDTQYF
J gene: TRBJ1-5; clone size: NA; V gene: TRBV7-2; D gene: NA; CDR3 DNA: TGTGCCAGCAGCTTCATAGGGGTCAATCAGCCCCAGCATTTT; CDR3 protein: CASSFIGVNQPQHF
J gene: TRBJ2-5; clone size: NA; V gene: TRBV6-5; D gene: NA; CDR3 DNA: TGTGCCAGCAGGCCTAGGGCAGCCACATTAGAGACCCAGTACTTC; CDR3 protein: CASRPRAATLETQYF
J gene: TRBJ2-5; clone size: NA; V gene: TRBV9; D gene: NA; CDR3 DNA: TGTGCCAGCAGCGTAGCCGGGGCTAGATGGGAGACCCAGTACTTC; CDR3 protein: CASSVAGARWETQYF
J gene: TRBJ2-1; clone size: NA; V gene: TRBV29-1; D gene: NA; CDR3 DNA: TGCAGCGCCGTAATTTACAATGAGCAGTTCTTC; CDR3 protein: CSAVIYNEQFF
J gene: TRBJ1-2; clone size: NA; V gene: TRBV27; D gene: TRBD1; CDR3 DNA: TGTGCCAGCAGTGGGACAGGGAAAGACTATGGCTACACCTTC; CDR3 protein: CASSGTGKDYGYTF
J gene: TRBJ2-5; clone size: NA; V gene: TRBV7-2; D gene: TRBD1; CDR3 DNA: TGTGCCAGCAGCCGGGAAGTCAGGGGGCCCGCAGAGACCCAGTACTTC; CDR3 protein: CASSREVRGPAETQYF
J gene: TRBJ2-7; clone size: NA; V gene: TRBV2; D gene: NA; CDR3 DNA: TGTGCCAGCAGTGAGGAGCGTGGATCTTCGGAGCAGTACTTC; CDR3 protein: CASSEERGSSEQYF
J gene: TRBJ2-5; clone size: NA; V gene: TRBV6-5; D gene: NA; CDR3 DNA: TGTGCCAGCAGTTACCCAGGGCTAGAGACCCAGTACTTC; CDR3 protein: CASSYPGLETQYF
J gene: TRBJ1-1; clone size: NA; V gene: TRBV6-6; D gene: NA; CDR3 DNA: TGTGCCAGCAGTTACTCGATACTGGTGGGCGAGGTTGAAGCTTTCTTT; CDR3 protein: CASSYSILVGEVEAFF
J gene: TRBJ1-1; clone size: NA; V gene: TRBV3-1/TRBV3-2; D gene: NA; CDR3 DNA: TGTGCCAGCAGCCAAGAGGTCACTGAAGCTTTCTTT; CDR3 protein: CASSQEVTEAFF
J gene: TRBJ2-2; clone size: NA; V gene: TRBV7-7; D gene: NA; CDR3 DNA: TGTGCCAGCAGCTTAGCAGGGACCGGGGAGCTGTTTTTT; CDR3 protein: CASSLAGTGELFF
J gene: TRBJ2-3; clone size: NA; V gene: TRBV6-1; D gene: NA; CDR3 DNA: TGTGCCAGCAGTGAAGGTGTTGGGGGGGCGGCCACAGATACGCAGTATTTT; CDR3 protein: CASSEGVGGAATDTQYF
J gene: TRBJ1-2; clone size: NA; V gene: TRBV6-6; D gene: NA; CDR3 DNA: TGTGCCAGCAGTCCTCGAGGGTACAGGGAGACCCGCTTCGGAGGCTACACCTTC; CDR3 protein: CASSPRGYRETRFGGYTF
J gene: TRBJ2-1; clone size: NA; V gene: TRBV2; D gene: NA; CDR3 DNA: TGTGCCAGCAGTGTTAGCGTCGGCGGGGAGCAGTTCTTC; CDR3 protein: CASSVSVGGEQFF
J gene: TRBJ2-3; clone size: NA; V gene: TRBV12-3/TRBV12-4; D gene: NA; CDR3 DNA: TGTGCCAGCCTTGGAGGGGGAAATACGCAGTATTTT; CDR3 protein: CASLGGGNTQYF
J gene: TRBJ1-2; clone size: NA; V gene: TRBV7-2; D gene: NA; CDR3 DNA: TGTGCCAGCAGTGTCGATGGGGACTATGGCTACACCTTC; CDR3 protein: CASSVDGDYGYTF
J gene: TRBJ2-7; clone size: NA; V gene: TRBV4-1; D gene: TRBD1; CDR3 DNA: TGCGCCAGCAGCCAAGATCCGGACAGGGGTTCCTACGAGCAGTACTTC; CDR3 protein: CASSQDPDRGSYEQYF
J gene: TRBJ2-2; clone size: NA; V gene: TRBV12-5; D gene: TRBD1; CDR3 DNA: TGTGCTAGTGGTGCCCCGGGACAGATGGGCGGGGAGCTGTTTTTT; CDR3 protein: CASGAPGQMGGELFF
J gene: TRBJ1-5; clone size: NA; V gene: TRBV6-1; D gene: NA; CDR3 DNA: TGTGCCAGCAGTGAAGGGGGGGCCAATCAGCCCCAGCATTTT; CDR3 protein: CASSEGGANQPQHF
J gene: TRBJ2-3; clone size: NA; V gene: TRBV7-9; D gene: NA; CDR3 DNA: TGTGCCAGCAGCTGGAGCGGTTCAGATACGCAGTATTTT; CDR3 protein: CASSWSGSDTQYF
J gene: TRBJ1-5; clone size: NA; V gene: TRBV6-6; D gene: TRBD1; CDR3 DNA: TGTGCCAGCAGTCGACGGACAGGGGGCGATGAGGCAAATCAGCCCCAGCATTTT; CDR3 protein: CASSRRTGGDEANQPQHF
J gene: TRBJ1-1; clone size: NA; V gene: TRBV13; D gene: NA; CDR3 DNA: TGTGCCAGCAGCTTAGAGCTGGGGGTGAACACTGAAGCTTTCTTT; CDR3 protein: CASSLELGVNTEAFF
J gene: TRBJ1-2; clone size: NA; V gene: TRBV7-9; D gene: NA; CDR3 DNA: TGTGCCAGCAGCTTATCCCGTGGCTACACCTTC; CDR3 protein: CASSLSRGYTF
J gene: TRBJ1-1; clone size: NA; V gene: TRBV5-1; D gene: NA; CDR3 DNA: TGCGCCAGCAGCCGGACGGTAGGCAACACTGAAGCTTTCTTT; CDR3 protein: CASSRTVGNTEAFF
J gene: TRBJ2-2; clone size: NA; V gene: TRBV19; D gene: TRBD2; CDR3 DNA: TGTGCCAGTCACCGTGGGACTAGAGGCACCGGGGAGCTGTTTTTT; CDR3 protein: CASHRGTRGTGELFF
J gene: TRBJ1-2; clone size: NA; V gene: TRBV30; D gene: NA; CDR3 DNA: TGTGCCTGGAGGGGTACCCCCCCCCGCTACACCTTC; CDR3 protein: CAWRGTPPRYTF
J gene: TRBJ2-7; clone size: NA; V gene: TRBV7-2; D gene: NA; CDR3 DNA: TGTGCCAGCAGCTACCAGATTTACGAGCAGTACTTC; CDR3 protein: CASSYQIYEQYF
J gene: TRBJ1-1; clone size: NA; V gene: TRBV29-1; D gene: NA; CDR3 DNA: TGCAGCGCCGACGGGGGAAAGGGGGACACTGAAGCTTTCTTT; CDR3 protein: CSADGGKGDTEAFF
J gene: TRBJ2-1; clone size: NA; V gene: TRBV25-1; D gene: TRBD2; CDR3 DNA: TGTGCCAGCGCCGGGACTAACCACAATGAGCAGTTCTTC; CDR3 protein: CASAGTNHNEQFF
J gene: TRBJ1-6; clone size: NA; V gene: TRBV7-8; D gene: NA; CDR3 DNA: TGTGCCAGCAGCCTAAGAGGGGTCTCCTATAATTCACCCCTCCACTTT; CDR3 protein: CASSLRGVSYNSPLHF
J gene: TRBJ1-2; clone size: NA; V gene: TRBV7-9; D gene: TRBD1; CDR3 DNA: TGTGCCAGCAGATCAGACAGGGGGTATGGCTACACCTTC; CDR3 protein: CASRSDRGYGYTF
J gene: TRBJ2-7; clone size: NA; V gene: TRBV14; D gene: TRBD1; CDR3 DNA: TGTGCCAGCAGTCGCGGACAGGGTCTGCGCGAGCAGTACTTC; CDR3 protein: CASSRGQGLREQYF
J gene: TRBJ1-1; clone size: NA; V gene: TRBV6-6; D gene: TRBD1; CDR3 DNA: TGTGCCAGCAACCCACAGGGGGCGGGGTCTGAAGCTTTCTTT; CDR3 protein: CASNPQGAGSEAFF
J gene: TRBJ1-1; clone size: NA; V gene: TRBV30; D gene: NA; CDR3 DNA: TGTGCCTGGGTCCTGGGAGGGAACACTGAAGCTTTCTTT; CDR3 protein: CAWVLGGNTEAFF